This T cell receptor (beta chain) is drawn from a study of cytomegalovirus exposure and HLA in healthy donors. Study findings and constraints: Among TCR sequences, most were rare, though some public TCRs appeared in many donors. TCR beta chain V- and J-gene trimming was linked, in a later analysis, to a missense variant in DCLRE1C.

The V gene's germline CDR1 is SGDLS and CDR2 YYNGEE. The J segment lost 5 bases and the V segment lost 1 base, leaving 5 bases of the junction unmatched. CDR3 length: 14 amino acids. Each of the donors was a healthy bone marrow donor. In the case of this clone: Its target is unknown.

Vbeta (60) and Jbeta (13) primers were used in the PCR. Profiling relied on immunoSEQ multiplex PCR, and the TCRdb table lists in-frame clones only, not all of them. The sample records about 180,000 clones, about three quarters being singletons. The receptor comes from a man between 18 and 29 years old in good health and CMV-seronegative. The chain employs TRBV9 and TRBJ2-7; TRBD2 matches at 8 bases. Sequenced input: PBMCs. CDR3 bases: TGTGCCAGCAGCGTATCCGGGAGGGCGAACGAGCAGTACTTC. Its protein product is CASSVSGRANEQYF.